The present T cell receptor (beta chain) was sequenced within a study of cytomegalovirus exposure and HLA in healthy donors (dated by TCRdb to the late 2010s). Regarding the research as a whole: An earlier analysis of roughly 500 of the donors reported 250 to 300 Gb of sequence data and roughly 110 million unique TCR beta sequences from about 200 million T cells. The later analysis used no new phenotypic data to find candidate immune exposures, relying instead on TCR beta sequences and their occurrence across donors. Across approximately 400 genotyped donors of the cohort, an average of roughly 250,000 unique TCR beta nucleotide sequences per donor were sequenced, and around 19% of those sequences were non-productive. To predict cytomegalovirus infection status, the study brought together high-throughput TCR immunosequencing, statistical association of individual TCRs with disease status, and machine learning. An earlier analysis of 450 to 750 of the donors used high-throughput TCR beta sequencing to judge whether each TCR beta V gene segment behaved as functional or pseudogenic. The study used immunosequencing to profile the T cell repertoires of several hundred subjects and linked those repertoires to cytomegalovirus serostatus. Of the approximately 370 genotyped donors, 80% to 90% were placed in the genetic ancestry cluster associated with self-reported Caucasian donors. Around 300 gigabases of sequencing data and roughly 90 million unique TCR sequences were included in an early release covering around 650 HLA-typed donors. Donor age, sex, ethnicity and CMV serostatus were compiled alongside the repertoire data. In a later genetic analysis, genome-wide SNP genotypes for about three fifths of the roughly 670 donors were used, and that subset was treated as a discovery cohort. Every repertoire in the discovery cohort had been generated on one and the same sequencing platform. A later analysis re-examined previously published TCR beta repertoires from several hundred donors and added high-resolution HLA genotyping to investigate patterns of TCR occurrence. A separate validation cohort of about 110 different subjects was used in addition to the roughly 640-subject first cohort. The number of typed donors differed by locus: about 620-630 for A, B, C, DRB1 and DQB1; some 500 for DQA1; approximately 600 for DPA1; and 400 to 480 for DPB1. The study aimed to test whether signatures of past pathogen exposure could be identified by cataloging public T cell receptors. Roughly five DR-DQ haplotypes were treated as single units for association and clustering because of strong linkage in the cohort. Class I and class II HLA loci were covered by the typing at four-digit resolution.

Overall study results and their limits: When HLA alleles, especially DR and DQ, strongly co-occurred, attributing TCR associations to individual alleles was difficult. In a later analysis, around 17,000 TCR beta sequences were associated with specific HLA alleles at a false discovery rate of 0.05. A cluster of highly shared sequence variants was judged likely to represent a technical artifact of the sequencing pipeline. A later analysis found that HLA-associated TCR beta chains were more clonally expanded and had lower generation probabilities than equally common non-associated chains. A few of the identified cytomegalovirus-associated TCR beta chains were confirmed in vitro to be specific for cytomegalovirus antigens. A further reported finding was that TCR beta sequences accurately predicted the HLA-A and HLA-B alleles for most subjects in the first cohort. According to a later analysis, parvovirus B19, influenza, CMV and Epstein-Barr virus appeared linked to several top co-occurrence clusters. In an earlier analysis of 587 of the donors, most TCR beta V segments appeared in productive rearrangements about 90% or about 30% of the time, broadly matching IMGT annotations. According to a later analysis, most CMV-associated TCR beta chains appeared to be HLA-restricted, and the HLA associations seemed to be driven largely by CMV exposure. Because HLA typing was missing for some donors at each locus, association tests included only the typed subset. The study listed 150 to 200 TCR beta chains as associated with cytomegalovirus. The cohort was sequenced for TCR beta chains only, and without alpha or paired-chain data the features that could be detected were limited. Roughly uniform sequencing depth across donors was assumed in presence/absence analyses, although this assumption may not hold. An association between a missense DCLRE1C variant and V-gene and J-gene trimming of TCR beta chains was found in a later genetic analysis and replicated in an independent cohort. The classifier was reported to diagnose cytomegalovirus status with high specificity and sensitivity in both the original and validation cohorts. Across donors, most TCR sequences were observed very rarely, whereas some public TCRs were present in many individuals. In a later analysis, the rate of TCR association differed among HLA loci, with DRB1 alleles having the most associated TCRs and HLA-C alleles having the fewest. The only immune exposure information available for the cohort was CMV serostatus. Correlated functional status among segregating V segments might be attributable to linkage disequilibrium, but an unknown experimental factor could not be ruled out. Because counts were too low, 15 to 20 rarely observed V segments, including chromosome 9 orphons, were left out of the earlier analysis of 587 of the donors. It was suggested by the authors that the approach could potentially be generalized to other disease states and immunological phenotypes. In a later genetic analysis, fewer N-insertions in productive TCRs were reported among donors in an Asian-associated ancestry cluster than the roughly 700-donor mean.

With regard to this clone: This clone's antigen is unknown. No base qualities exist here, and no much larger clone lies one base off it.

The cohort consisted of 666 healthy bone marrow donors. At the time of sampling, all cohort members were nominally healthy, though unrecorded immune exposures were likely present. The donor tested CMV seropositive, placing the donor among the 290 or so seropositive members of the cohort. A peripheral blood sample was collected from each donor, and TCR beta sequencing was performed on peripheral blood mononuclear cells. Genomic DNA was extracted from the blood cell samples with the Qiagen DNeasy Blood Extraction Kit. Library preparation employed the immunoSEQ multiplex PCR assay. The multiplex PCR relied on a mix of 60 forward primers for TCR Vbeta segments and 13 reverse primers for TCR Jbeta segments. The CDR3 region of rearranged TCR beta genes was amplified from genomic DNA with a multiplex PCR assay. Amplified TCR beta libraries were sequenced as 87-base-pair reads on the Illumina HiSeq System. For the original study's pipeline: A later analysis tallied tens of millions of unique TCR beta chains across the 550 to 850 repertoires, and approximately 9.9 million of those chains were shared by two or more donors. A nearest-neighbor algorithm error-corrected the raw reads and collapsed the reads into unique sequences, merging closely related sequences to remove PCR and sequencing errors. To assign V, D and J gene segments, CDR3 sequences were aligned to IMGT reference sequences. Each retained sequence needed at least a six-nucleotide match to both a V gene segment and a J gene segment. A rearrangement was called productive if the CDR3 had no stop codons and remained in frame with V and J, and every other rearrangement was called non-productive. Following IMGT convention, CDR3 was defined as the stretch from the second conserved V-encoded cysteine up to the conserved J-encoded phenylalanine. In an earlier analysis of around 640 of the donors, sequences lacking an unambiguous match to a single V gene segment were excluded. An earlier analysis of several hundred of the donors classified V segments as functional when productive rearrangements were above 56.7% and as segregating when the standard deviation between donors was above 5%. A statistical classification framework was built to diagnose cytomegalovirus status from the catalog of TCR beta chain sequences. In a later analysis, TCR nucleotide sequences were compared against IMGT/GENE-DB human TR gene sequences so that V and J genes could be assigned. Using the TCRdist pipeline, a later analysis assigned CDR3 sequences along with most-parsimonious VDJ recombination scenarios. In a later analysis, each TCR beta chain was defined by its CDR3 amino acid sequence together with its V-gene family, and reads lacking a unique V-gene family were excluded. To address suspected cross-contamination and a sequencing artifact, a later analysis removed some 620 highly shared, low-generation-probability nucleotide sequences. In a later analysis, a clonal expansion index for each public chain was calculated from normalized within-repertoire ranks of inferred template counts. Generation probabilities in a later analysis came from a VDJ recombination model fitted to out-of-frame rearrangements, and those results were checked against IGoR. In a later analysis, hypergeometric tests were used to score TCR-TCR, TCR-HLA and TCR-CMV co-occurrence, with a repertoire-size bias correction applied to TCR pairs. In a later analysis, false discovery rates were estimated by permuting HLA or CMV assignments 20 times. A later analysis grouped co-occurring TCRs with DBSCAN, adding TCRdist sequence similarity when clustering within HLA-allele-positive subsets. Repertoires with fewer than 30,000 or more than 120,000 public chains, plus five repertoires with anomalous nucleotide sharing, were excluded from co-occurrence clustering. Entries here come from immuneACCESS through TCRdb and include only in-frame sequences with V and J called. Some clones fail to appear in such tables; in the studies checked, an unresolved V gene covers under half of the shortfall, and the cause of the remainder is unknown. The DNA was the basis for D and trimming; V, J and clone size are from that table. This sample has about 160,000 clones in its table, and 82% of those were observed once. Over 1.2% of the sample lies in the top ten.

The clonotype originates from a girl aged 10 to 17 in good health and CMV-seropositive. The source material was PBMCs.

The CDR3 is CASSRPGGDTEAFF. The sequenced DNA is TGTGCCAGCAGCCGCCCGGGCGGGGATACTGAAGCTTTCTTT. The chain links TRBV7-9 with TRBJ1-1; a confident D gene designation cannot be given. V drops 5 bases and J drops 5 bases, leaving 15 bases in between. There are 14 amino acids in the CDR3, from cysteine to phenylalanine inclusive. Of all the DNA, just the CDR3 is kept, 42 bases in frame from base 1. CDR1 and CDR2, per the germline V gene (reference sequence), are SEHNR and FQNEAQ.